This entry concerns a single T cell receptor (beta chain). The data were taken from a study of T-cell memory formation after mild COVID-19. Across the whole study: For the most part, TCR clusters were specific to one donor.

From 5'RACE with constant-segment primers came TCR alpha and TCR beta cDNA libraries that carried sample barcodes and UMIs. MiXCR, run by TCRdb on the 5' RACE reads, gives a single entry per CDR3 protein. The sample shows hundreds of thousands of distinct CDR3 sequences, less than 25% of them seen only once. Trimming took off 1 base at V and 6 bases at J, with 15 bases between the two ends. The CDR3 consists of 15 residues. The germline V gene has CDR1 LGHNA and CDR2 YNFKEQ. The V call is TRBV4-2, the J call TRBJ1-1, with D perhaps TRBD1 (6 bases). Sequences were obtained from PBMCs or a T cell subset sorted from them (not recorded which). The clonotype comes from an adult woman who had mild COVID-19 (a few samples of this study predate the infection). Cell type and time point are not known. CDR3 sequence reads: CASSQVGQRSAEAFF. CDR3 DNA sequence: TGTGCCAGCAGCCAAGTTGGACAGCGATCCGCTGAAGCTTTCTTT.